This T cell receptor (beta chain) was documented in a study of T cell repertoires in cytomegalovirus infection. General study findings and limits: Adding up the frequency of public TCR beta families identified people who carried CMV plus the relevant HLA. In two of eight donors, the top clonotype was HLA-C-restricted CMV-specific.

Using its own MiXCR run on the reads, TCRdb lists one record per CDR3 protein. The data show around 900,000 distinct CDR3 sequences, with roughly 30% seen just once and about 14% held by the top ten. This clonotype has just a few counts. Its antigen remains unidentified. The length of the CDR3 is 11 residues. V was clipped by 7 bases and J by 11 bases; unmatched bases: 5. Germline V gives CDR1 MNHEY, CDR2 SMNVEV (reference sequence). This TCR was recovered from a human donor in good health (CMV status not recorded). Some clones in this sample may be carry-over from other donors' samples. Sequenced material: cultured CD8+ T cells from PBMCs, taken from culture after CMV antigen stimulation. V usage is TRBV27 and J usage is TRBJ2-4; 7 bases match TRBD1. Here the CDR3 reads CASKTGSVQYF. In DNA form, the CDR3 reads TGTGCCAGCAAGACAGGGTCCGTTCAGTACTTC.